This entry features one T cell receptor beta chain sequence. The CDR3 is 14 amino acids. CDR1 is MNHEY and CDR2 is SMNVEV in the germline V gene (reference sequence). J gave up 3 bases and V 7 bases, and 5 bases lay outside the gene matches. Sequencing was performed with immunoSEQ multiplex PCR; in TCRdb, only in-frame clones are kept and a portion is missing. The repertoire holds about 110,000 clones, over 65% seen once, with approximately 23% in the top ten. This specimen belongs to a study of shared clonotypes between healthy human individuals. This receptor was obtained from a woman aged 25 to 45 in good health. Input material: memory CD8+ T cells sorted from blood. Subset here: CD45RO+ cells pooled with CCR7-negative TemRA cells. The chain joins TRBV27 to TRBJ2-1, with 8 bases matching TRBD2. CDR3 loop: CASTTSGGYNEQFF. The CDR3 DNA reads as TGTGCCAGCACCACTAGCGGAGGCTACAATGAGCAGTTCTTC.